This T cell receptor beta chain was sequenced in a study of CD8 T cells in Susac syndrome. With random hexamers, reverse transcription was performed on about 0.45 to 1 ug of RNA. TCRdb called the immunoSEQ multiplex PCR reads again in MiXCR, with one record for every CDR3 protein. Of about 300,000 distinct CDR3 sequences listed, approximately 85% are singletons. V was trimmed by 2 bases and J by 10 bases, leaving 14 bases between them. The CDR3 is 14 residues long. Germline V CDR1 and CDR2: MNHEY, SVGAGI. The sequenced sample consisted of CD8+ T cells from PBMCs. This chain joins TRBV6-5 and TRBJ2-2; possible D gene TRBD1, 6 bases. The TCR sequence derives from a human donor with multiple sclerosis. CDR3 protein: CASSYLRQAEELFF. For the CDR3, the DNA is TGTGCCAGCAGTTACCTTAGACAGGCGGAGGAGCTGTTTTTT.